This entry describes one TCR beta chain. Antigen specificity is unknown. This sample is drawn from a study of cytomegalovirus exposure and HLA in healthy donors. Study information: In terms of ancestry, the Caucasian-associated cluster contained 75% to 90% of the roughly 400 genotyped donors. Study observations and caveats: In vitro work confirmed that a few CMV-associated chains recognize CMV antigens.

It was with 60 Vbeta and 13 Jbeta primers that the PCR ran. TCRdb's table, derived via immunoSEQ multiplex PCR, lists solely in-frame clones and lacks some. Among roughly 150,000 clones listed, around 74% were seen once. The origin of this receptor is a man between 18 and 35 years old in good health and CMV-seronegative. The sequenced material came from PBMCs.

Written as DNA, the CDR3 is TGTGCCAGCAGTCACAGGGGGCTGGGGGAGCAGTACTTC. Amino acid sequence: CASSHRGLGEQYF. The V and J genes are TRBV6-5 and TRBJ2-7; the match to TRBD1 covers 9 bases. Germline CDR1 reads MNHEY; CDR2 reads SVGAGI. The CDR3 extends over 13 amino acids. V shed 5 bases, J shed 7 bases, and the junction held 6 bases outside the gene matches.